This T cell receptor beta chain was captured in a study of tumor-infiltrating lymphocytes in oesophageal squamous cell carcinoma. By share, this clonotype ranks as medium-sized. The CDR3 loop spans 18 amino acids. V trimming: 5 bases; J trimming: 1 base; junction bases outside the gene matches: 8. The germline gives CDR1 SGHAT, CDR2 FQNNGV. TCRdb independently ran MiXCR on the PCR reads; one entry per CDR3 protein. The repertoire holds over 10,000 distinct CDR3 sequences, with roughly half as singletons. The source is a male donor with esophageal squamous cell carcinoma. V and J are TRBV11-2 and TRBJ2-1; TRBD2 matches at 13 bases. Sample: normal esophageal tissue next to the tumor. CDR3 sequence: CASSRIGLAGVSYNEQFF. The DNA for the CDR3 is TGTGCCAGCAGCCGAATAGGACTAGCGGGAGTTTCCTACAATGAGCAGTTCTTC.